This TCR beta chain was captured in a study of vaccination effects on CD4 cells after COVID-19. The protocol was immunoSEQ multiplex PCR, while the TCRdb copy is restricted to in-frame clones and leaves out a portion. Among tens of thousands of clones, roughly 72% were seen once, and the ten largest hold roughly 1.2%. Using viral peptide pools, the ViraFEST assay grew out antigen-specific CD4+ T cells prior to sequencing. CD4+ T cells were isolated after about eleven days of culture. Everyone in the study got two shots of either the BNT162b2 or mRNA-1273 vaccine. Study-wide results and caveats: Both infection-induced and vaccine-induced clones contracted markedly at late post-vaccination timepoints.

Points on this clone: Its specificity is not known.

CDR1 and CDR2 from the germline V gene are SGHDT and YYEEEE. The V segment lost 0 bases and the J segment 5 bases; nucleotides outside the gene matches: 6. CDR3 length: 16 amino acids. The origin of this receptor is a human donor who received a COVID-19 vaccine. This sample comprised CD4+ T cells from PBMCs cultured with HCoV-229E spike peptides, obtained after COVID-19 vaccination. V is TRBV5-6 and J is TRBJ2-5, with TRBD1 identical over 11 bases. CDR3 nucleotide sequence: TGTGCCAGCAGCTTGGAGGGACAGGGGGGGAGGGAGACCCAGTACTTC. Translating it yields CASSLEGQGGRETQYF.